This is a list of T cell receptor beta chains from one sample in a study of shared clonotypes between healthy human individuals. The protocol was immunoSEQ multiplex PCR, while the TCRdb copy is restricted to in-frame clones and leaves out a portion. The data show about 2.1 million clones, with 85% to 95% seen just once and roughly 1.7% held by the top ten. Sequenced material: naive CD8+ T cells from PBMCs. All receptors derive from a man aged 18-30 years in good health. Some clones in this sample may be carry-over from other donors' samples. Each CDR3 is given with its conserved first and last residue. D genes are given only for firm matches.

d_gene | j_gene | v_gene | CDR3aa | CDR3nt
- | TRBJ2-1 | TRBV19 | CASSIGGSKGNEQFF | TGTGCCAGTAGTATAGGTGGGAGTAAAGGGAATGAGCAGTTCTTC
TRBD2 | TRBJ2-7 | TRBV5-6 | CASSLIRGRGEQYF | TGTGCCAGCAGCTTAATTCGAGGGAGGGGCGAGCAGTACTTC
TRBD1 | TRBJ2-1 | TRBV27 | CASSLWPPSGTGDRNEQFF | TGTGCCAGCAGTTTGTGGCCCCCTTCCGGGACAGGGGACCGCAATGAGCAGTTCTTC
- | TRBJ2-3 | TRBV7-3 | CASSLVAADTQYF | TGTGCCAGCAGCTTGGTGGCTGCAGATACGCAGTATTTT
TRBD1 | TRBJ1-1 | TRBV5-1 | CASSLDRTGETEAFF | TGCGCCAGCAGCTTGGATCGGACAGGGGAGACTGAAGCTTTCTTT
TRBD2 | TRBJ2-1 | TRBV7-3 | CASSLRAGGRYNEQFF | TGTGCCAGCAGCTTACGAGCGGGAGGGCGGTACAATGAGCAGTTCTTC
TRBD2 | TRBJ2-1 | TRBV6-1 | CASSEAASGGGEQFF | TGTGCCAGCAGTGAAGCTGCTAGCGGGGGTGGTGAGCAGTTCTTC
- | TRBJ1-1 | TRBV5-8 | CASNNGLNTEAFF | TGTGCCAGCAACAACGGACTGAACACTGAAGCTTTCTTT
- | TRBJ2-7 | TRBV6-5 | CASSTGTDISYEQYF | TGTGCCAGCAGTACTGGGACGGACATATCCTACGAGCAGTACTTC
TRBD1 | TRBJ1-5 | TRBV13 | CARTTGGYSNQPQHF | TGTGCCAGGACGACAGGGGGCTATAGCAATCAGCCCCAGCATTTT